The subject of this entry is one TCR beta chain. The sample originates from a study of human T cells and chemical hapten exposure. Deletions cut 5 bases from V and 5 bases from J, with 11 bases between. Germline V gives CDR1 SGHRS, CDR2 YFSETQ. The CDR3 is made up of 12 amino acids. In the study's own analysis: Individual samples carried between about 23,224 and 750,000 TCRs, with around 96,000 as the median. One entry per CDR3 protein results from TCRdb running MiXCR on the RACE reads. The V and J calls reflect TCRdb's pipeline rather than the authors' work. The sample lists about 160,000 distinct CDR3 sequences; about 27% were seen once. As for time point: patch test 3, about 24 weeks after DPC sensitization. Sample treatment: therapeutic diphenylcyclopropenone sensitization with weekly scalp DPC.

The chain joins TRBV5-1 to TRBJ2-7; no clear D gene. This clonotype was obtained from a woman in her late teens or twenties with alopecia areata. Some clones in this sample may be carry-over from other donors' samples. This material consisted of whole blood, taken in connection with sensitization to the hapten diphenylcyclopropenone (DPC). CDR3 sequence: CASSTSSHEQYF. In DNA, the CDR3 is TGCGCCAGCAGTACGAGTTCCCACGAGCAGTACTTC. The full variable domain, its missing parts supplied by reference TRBV5-1 and TRBJ2-7, is KAGVTQTPRYLIKTRGQQVTLSCSPISGHRSVSWYQQTPGQGLQFLFEYFSETQRNKGNFPGRFSGRQFSNSRSEMNVSTLELGDSALYLCASSTSSHEQYFGPGTRLTVT.